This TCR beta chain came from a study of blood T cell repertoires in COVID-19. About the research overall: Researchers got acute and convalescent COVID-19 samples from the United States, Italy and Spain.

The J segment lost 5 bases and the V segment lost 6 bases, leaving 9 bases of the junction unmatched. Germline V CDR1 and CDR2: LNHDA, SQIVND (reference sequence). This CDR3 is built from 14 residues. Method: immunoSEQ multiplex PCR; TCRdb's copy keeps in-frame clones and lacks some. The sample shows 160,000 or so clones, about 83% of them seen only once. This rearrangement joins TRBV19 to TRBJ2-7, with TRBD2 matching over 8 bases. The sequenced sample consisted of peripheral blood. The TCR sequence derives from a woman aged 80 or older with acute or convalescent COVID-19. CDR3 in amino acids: CASSPPGTRNEQYF. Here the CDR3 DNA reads TGTGCCAGTAGCCCCCCCGGGACTAGAAACGAGCAGTACTTC.